This section outlines one T cell receptor (beta chain) sequence together with its context. The V gene lost 5 bases and the J gene lost 1 base, with 12 bases spanning the gap. The CDR3 contains 16 residues. Germline-derived CDR1 and CDR2 are SGHAT and FQNNGV. Here immunoSEQ multiplex PCR was the method, and the copy in TCRdb shows in-frame clones only, minus some. The table has roughly 2.2 million clones, roughly 92% seen once. The record originates from a study of shared clonotypes between healthy human individuals. The chain employs TRBV11-2 and TRBJ2-6, with unresolved D. This receptor was identified in a man younger than 35 in good health. Some clones in this sample may be carry-over from other donors' samples. Material for sequencing was naive CD4+ T cells from PBMCs. Subset: CD45RA+ positively selected. The CDR3, as DNA: TGTGCCAGCAGCCTCGGACCGCAGTCTGGGGCCAACGTCCTGACTTTC. This gives the protein CASSLGPQSGANVLTF. The full variable domain, with the rest looked up from reference TRBV11-2 and TRBJ2-6, is EAGVAQSPRYKIIEKRQSVAFWCNPISGHATLYWYQQILGQGPKLLIQFQNNGVVDDSQLPKDRFSAERLKGVDSTLKIQPAKLEDSAVYLCASSLGPQSGANVLTFGAGSRLTVL.